This entry is about one TCR beta chain. The V end lost 11 bases, the J end lost 2 bases, and 29 bases lay between the germline ends. The germline V gene encodes CDR1 LGHNA and CDR2 YSLEER. CDR3 length: 18 residues. The data originate from a study of T cells in Graves' hyperthyroidism and ophthalmopathy. The blood sample predates any ophthalmopathy symptoms, coming from first hyperthyroidism diagnosis. RNA transcripts provided the source from which TCR beta CDR3 regions were amplified. An initial round of RT-PCR targeting the TCR CDR3 relied on the HTBI primer set. MiXCR was run by TCRdb on the multiplex PCR reads, yielding one entry per CDR3 protein. Counted here are fewer than 350,000 distinct CDR3 sequences, approximately 12% occurring once; the ten biggest clones make up roughly 7.5%.

This sequence joins TRBV4-3 and TRBJ2-3; TRBD1 might be the D (6 bases). The clonotype was recovered from a woman aged 30 to 39 with Graves' hyperthyroidism that later progressed to Graves' ophthalmopathy. The source material was blood. CDR3 residues: CAPTEKQGPRLHTDTQYF. The DNA of the CDR3 is TGCGCCCCCACGGAAAAGCAGGGGCCCCGACTTCACACAGATACGCAGTATTTT.